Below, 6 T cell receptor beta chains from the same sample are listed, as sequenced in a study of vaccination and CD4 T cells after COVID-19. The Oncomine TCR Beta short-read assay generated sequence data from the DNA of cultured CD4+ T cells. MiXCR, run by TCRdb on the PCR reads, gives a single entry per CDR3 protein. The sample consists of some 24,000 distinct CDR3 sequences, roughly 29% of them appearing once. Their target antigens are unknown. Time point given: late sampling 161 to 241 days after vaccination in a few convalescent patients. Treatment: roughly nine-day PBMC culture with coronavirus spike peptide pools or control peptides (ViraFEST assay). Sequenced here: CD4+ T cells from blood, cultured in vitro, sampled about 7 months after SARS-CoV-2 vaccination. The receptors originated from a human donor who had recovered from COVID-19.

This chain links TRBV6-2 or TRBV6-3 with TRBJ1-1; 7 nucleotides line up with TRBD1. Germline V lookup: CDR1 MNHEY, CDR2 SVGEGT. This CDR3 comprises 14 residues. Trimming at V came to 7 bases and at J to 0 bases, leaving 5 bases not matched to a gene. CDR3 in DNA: TGTGCCAGCAAGACAGGGAACATGAACACTGAAGCTTTCTTT. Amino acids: CASKTGNMNTEAFF.

The CDR3 loop is CSAREDTTMEEKLFF. CDR3 nucleotides: TGCAGTGCTAGAGAGGACACGACCATGGAGGAAAAACTGTTTTTT. The chain joins TRBV20-1 to TRBJ1-4, with a tentative D call TRBD1 (5 bases). The V and J ends lost 0 bases and 8 bases respectively, with 16 bases between them. Germline CDR1 and CDR2: DFQATT and SNEGSKA (reference sequence). The CDR3 has 15 residues.

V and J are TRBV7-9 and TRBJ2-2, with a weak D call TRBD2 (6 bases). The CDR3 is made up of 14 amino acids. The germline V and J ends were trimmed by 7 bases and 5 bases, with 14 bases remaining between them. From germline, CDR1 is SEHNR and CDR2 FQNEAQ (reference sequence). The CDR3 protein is CASTGTFRTGELFF. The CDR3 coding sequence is TGTGCCAGCACCGGGACTTTTCGAACCGGGGAGCTGTTTTTT. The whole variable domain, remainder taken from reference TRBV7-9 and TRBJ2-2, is DTGVSQNPRHKITKRGQNVTFRCDPISEHNRLYWYRQTLGQGPEFLTYFQNEAQLEKSRLLSDRFSAERPKGSFSTLEIQRTEQGDSAMYLCASTGTFRTGELFFGEGSRLTVL.

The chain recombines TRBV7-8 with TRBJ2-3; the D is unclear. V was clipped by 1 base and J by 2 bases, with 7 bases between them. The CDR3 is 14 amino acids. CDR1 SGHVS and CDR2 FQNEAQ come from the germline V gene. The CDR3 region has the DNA TGTGCCAGCAGCTTAGTTACATACACAGATACGCAGTATTTT. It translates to CASSLVTYTDTQYF.

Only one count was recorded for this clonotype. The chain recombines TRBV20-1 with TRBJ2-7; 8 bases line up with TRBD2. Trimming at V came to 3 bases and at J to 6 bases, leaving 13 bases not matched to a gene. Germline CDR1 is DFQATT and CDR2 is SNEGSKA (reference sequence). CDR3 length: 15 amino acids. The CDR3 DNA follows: TGCAGTGCTAGTGGAGCGGGAGTCGGGGCTGTCGAGCAGTACTTC. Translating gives CSASGAGVGAVEQYF.

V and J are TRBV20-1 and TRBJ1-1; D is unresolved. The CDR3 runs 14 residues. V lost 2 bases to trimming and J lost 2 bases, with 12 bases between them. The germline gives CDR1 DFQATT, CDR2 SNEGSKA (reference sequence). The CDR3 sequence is CSARPGWENTEAFF. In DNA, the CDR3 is TGCAGTGCTAGACCGGGCTGGGAAAACACTGAAGCTTTCTTT.